This T cell receptor (beta chain) was profiled in a study of regulatory T cells in long-lasting Graves disease. In this sample, this clonotype turned up many times. As yet, its antigen is unknown. CDR3-region Arm-PCR and iRepertoire HTBI primers produced the TCR beta libraries. TCRdb passed the multiplex PCR reads through MiXCR, listing each CDR3 protein once. The sample includes about 470,000 distinct CDR3 sequences, under 25% of them seen just once. The study's findings and limits: More public clonotypes were shared by persistent patients (under 3,000) than by new patients (fewer than 1,000). Not thyroid tissue but only peripheral blood was studied. Limited samples may have lowered accuracy. Relative to newly diagnosed Graves' patients, persistent ones had lower TCR diversity.

CDR1 DFQATT and CDR2 SNEGSKA come from the germline V gene (reference sequence). Trimming shortened V by 0 bases and J by 5 bases, and 5 bases separated the two germline ends. There are 12 residues in the CDR3. Time point indicated: persistent/refractory GD, antithyroid drugs over 5 years with positive TRAb. TCR sequences were obtained from RNA taken from PBMCs. V usage is TRBV20-1 and J usage is TRBJ1-5; D is undetermined. Source: peripheral blood mononuclear cells (PBMCs), taken when the disease was refractory, from a patient treated with antithyroid drugs. This clonotype was sampled from a female donor with Graves disease. CDR3 nucleotide sequence: TGCAGTGCTAGAGATTACGATCAGCCCCAGCATTTT. It translates to CSARDYDQPQHF.